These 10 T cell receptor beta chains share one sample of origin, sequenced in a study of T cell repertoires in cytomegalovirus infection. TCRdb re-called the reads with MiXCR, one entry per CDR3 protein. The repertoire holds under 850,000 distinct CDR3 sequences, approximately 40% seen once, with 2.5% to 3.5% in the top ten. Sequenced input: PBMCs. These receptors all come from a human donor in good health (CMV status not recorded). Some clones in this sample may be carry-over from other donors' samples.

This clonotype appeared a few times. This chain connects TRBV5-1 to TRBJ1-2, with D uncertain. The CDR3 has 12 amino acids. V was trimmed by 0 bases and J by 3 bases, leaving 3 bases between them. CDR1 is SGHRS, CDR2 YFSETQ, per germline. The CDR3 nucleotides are TGCGCCAGCAGCTTGGAACACTATGGCTACACCTTC. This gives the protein CASSLEHYGYTF.

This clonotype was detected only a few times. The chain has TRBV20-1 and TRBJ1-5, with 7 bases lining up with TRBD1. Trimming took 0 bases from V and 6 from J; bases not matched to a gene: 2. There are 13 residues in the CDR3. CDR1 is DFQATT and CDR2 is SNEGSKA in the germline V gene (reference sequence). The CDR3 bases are TGCAGTGCTAGAGAAAACAGGGGTCAGCCCCAGCATTTT. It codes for CSARENRGQPQHF.

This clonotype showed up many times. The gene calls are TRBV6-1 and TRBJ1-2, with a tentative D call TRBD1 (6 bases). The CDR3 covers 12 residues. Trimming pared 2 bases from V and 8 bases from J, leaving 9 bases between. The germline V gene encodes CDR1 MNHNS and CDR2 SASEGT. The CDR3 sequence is CASSERDRGYTF. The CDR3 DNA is TGTGCCAGCAGTGAACGAGACAGGGGCTACACCTTC.

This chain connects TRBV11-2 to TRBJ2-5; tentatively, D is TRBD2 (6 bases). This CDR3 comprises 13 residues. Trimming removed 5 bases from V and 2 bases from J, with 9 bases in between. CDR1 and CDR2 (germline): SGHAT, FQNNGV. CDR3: CASSRGTQETQYF. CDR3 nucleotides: TGTGCCAGCAGCCGCGGGACTCAAGAGACCCAGTACTTC.

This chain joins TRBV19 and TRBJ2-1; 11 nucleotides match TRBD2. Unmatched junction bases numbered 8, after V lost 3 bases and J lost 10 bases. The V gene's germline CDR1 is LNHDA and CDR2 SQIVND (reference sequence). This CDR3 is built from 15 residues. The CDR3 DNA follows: TGTGCCAGTAGTATTGGTAGCGGGGGGGTGGGGGAGCAGTTCTTC. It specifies CASSIGSGGVGEQFF.

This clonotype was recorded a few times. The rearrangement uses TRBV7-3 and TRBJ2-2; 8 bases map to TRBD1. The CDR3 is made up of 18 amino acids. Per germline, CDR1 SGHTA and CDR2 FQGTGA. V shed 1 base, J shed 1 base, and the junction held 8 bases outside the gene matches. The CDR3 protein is CASSLMTGTGRNTGELFF. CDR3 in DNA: TGTGCCAGCAGCTTAATGACCGGGACAGGCCGGAACACCGGGGAGCTGTTTTTT.

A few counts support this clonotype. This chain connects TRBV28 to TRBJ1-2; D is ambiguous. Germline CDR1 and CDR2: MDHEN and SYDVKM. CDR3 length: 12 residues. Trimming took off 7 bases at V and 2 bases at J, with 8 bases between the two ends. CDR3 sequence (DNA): TGTGCCAGCACAGAGAGAAACTATGGCTACACCTTC. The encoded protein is CASTERNYGYTF.

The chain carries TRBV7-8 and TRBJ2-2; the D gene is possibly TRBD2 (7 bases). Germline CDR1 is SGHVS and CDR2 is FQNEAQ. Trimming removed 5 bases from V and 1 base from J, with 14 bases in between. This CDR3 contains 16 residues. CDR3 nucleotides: TGTGCCAGCAGCCCCCGGGGGGCGGGGAACACCGGGGAGCTGTTTTTT. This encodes CASSPRGAGNTGELFF.

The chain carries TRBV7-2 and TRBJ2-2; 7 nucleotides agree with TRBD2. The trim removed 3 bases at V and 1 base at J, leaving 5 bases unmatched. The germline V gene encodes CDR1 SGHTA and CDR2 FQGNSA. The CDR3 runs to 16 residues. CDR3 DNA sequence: TGTGCCAGCAGCTTCACCGGGACTAAGAACACCGGGGAGCTGTTTTTT. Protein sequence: CASSFTGTKNTGELFF.

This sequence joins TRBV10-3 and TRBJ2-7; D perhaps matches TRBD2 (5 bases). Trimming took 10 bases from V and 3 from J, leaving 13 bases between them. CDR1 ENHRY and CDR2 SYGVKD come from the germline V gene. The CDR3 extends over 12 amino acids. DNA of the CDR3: TGTGCCACCGAGGGTCCGGGCTACGAGCAGTACTTC. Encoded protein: CATEGPGYEQYF.